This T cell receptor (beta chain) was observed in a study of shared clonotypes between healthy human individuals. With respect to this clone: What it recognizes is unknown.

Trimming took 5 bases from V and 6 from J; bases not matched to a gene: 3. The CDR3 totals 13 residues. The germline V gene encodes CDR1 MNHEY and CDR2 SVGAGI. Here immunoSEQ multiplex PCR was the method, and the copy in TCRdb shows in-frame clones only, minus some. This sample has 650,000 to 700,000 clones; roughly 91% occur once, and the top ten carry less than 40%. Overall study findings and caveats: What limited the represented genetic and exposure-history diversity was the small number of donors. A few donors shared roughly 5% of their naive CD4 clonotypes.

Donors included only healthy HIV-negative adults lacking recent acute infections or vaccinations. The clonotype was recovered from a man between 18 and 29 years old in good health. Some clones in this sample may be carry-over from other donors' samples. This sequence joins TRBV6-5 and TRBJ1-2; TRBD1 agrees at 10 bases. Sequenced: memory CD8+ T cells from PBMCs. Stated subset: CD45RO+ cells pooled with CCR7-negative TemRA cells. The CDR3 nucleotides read TGTGCCAGCAGTGCCGGGACAGGGGATGGCTACACCTTC. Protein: CASSAGTGDGYTF.